This TCR beta chain was documented in a study of blood T cell repertoires in COVID-19. Whole-study context: Samples of COVID-19 (acute and convalescent) were obtained from the United States, Italy and Spain. T cells, B-cell-depleted T cells, or PBMCs provided the cDNA or gDNA that served as material.

The data were produced by immunoSEQ multiplex PCR, yet TCRdb's version contains in-frame clones alone and is incomplete. The table shows about 220,000 clones, with approximately 85% occurring only once. A Seattle source enrolled patients during active infection and followed them longitudinally. Sequenced material: peripheral blood. The clonotype comes from a woman aged 70-85 years with COVID-19, enrolled during active disease.

CDR3 DNA sequence: TGTGCCATCAGTGAGAGGCAGGAAAACATTCAGTACTTC. As protein: CAISERQENIQYF. The chain uses TRBV10-3 and TRBJ2-4; unclear D gene. The V and J ends lost 2 bases and 5 bases respectively, with 7 bases between them. CDR1 is ENHRY, CDR2 SYGVKD, per germline. The CDR3 covers 13 residues.